This is a list of T cell receptor beta chains from one sample in a study of post-analysis software for immune sequencing data. TCRdb processed the PCR reads anew with MiXCR; each CDR3 protein has one entry. The sample lists around 400,000 distinct CDR3 sequences, around 37% occurring once. Sequenced material: blood. The source is a girl between 10 and 17 years old with multiple sclerosis. CDR3s include the opening cysteine and the closing phenylalanine or tryptophan.

j_call: TRBJ1-2; v_call: TRBV5-1; cdr3_aa: CASGDRGPGYGYTF
j_call: TRBJ2-3; v_call: TRBV20-1; cdr3_aa: CSARDRATGTTDTQYF
j_call: TRBJ2-6; v_call: TRBV5-6; cdr3_aa: CASSLGGFSSGANVLTF
j_call: TRBJ2-5; v_call: TRBV28; cdr3_aa: CASNTRVPTTQYF
j_call: TRBJ1-5; v_call: TRBV24-1; cdr3_aa: CATGSNQPQHF
j_call: TRBJ1-1; v_call: TRBV5-1; cdr3_aa: CASSPTGTGDTEAFF
j_call: TRBJ1-1; v_call: TRBV29-1; cdr3_aa: CSGLTGGTTEAFF
j_call: .; v_call: TRBV6-2/TRBV6-3; cdr3_aa: CASSHGEVYEQYF
j_call: TRBJ2-1; v_call: TRBV6-4; cdr3_aa: CASSDSGTGGRQFF
j_call: TRBJ2-1; v_call: TRBV4-1; cdr3_aa: CASSHVGRAGSEQFF
j_call: .; v_call: TRBV13; cdr3_aa: CASSLFGLAGRETQYF
j_call: TRBJ2-2; v_call: TRBV7-6; cdr3_aa: CASSSTGSGELFF
j_call: TRBJ1-2; v_call: TRBV20-1; cdr3_aa: CSAGGRGDGYGYTF
j_call: TRBJ2-5; v_call: TRBV5-5; cdr3_aa: CASSWTREETQYF
j_call: TRBJ2-5; v_call: TRBV2; cdr3_aa: CASIPGTREQYF
j_call: TRBJ1-4; v_call: TRBV29-1; cdr3_aa: CSASGQGPNEKLFF
j_call: TRBJ1-2; v_call: TRBV6-5; cdr3_aa: CASSRDRVGYGYTF
j_call: TRBJ2-3; v_call: TRBV24-1; cdr3_aa: CATSDGGRTDTQYF
j_call: TRBJ1-3; v_call: TRBV29-1; cdr3_aa: CSVWGQSGNTIYF
j_call: TRBJ2-7; v_call: TRBV21-1; cdr3_aa: CASSKDEDSFYEQYF
j_call: TRBJ2-5; v_call: TRBV29-1; cdr3_aa: CSGTGPIQETQYF
j_call: TRBJ2-6; v_call: TRBV4-1; cdr3_aa: CASRKLGGTAHSGANVRTF
j_call: TRBJ2-5; v_call: TRBV7-8; cdr3_aa: CASSRGRGSQETQYF
j_call: TRBJ1-1; v_call: TRBV5-1; cdr3_aa: CASSLTPLMNTEAFF
j_call: TRBJ2-1; v_call: TRBV11-2; cdr3_aa: CASSLFRGEQFF
j_call: TRBJ1-4; v_call: TRBV20-1; cdr3_aa: CSAGTSLATNEKLFF
j_call: TRBJ2-7; v_call: TRBV7-2; cdr3_aa: CASSPRVLGAEQYF
j_call: TRBJ2-7; v_call: TRBV12-3/TRBV12-4; cdr3_aa: CASTQGPHSYEQYF
j_call: TRBJ2-1; v_call: TRBV20-1; cdr3_aa: CGAKGPEQFF
j_call: TRBJ1-1; v_call: TRBV7-6; cdr3_aa: CASSAATGQNTEAFF
j_call: TRBJ1-1; v_call: TRBV12-3/TRBV12-4; cdr3_aa: CASMIQGWVTEAFF
j_call: TRBJ2-3; v_call: TRBV7-2; cdr3_aa: CASSFVDPSGGETDTQYF
j_call: TRBJ1-6; v_call: TRBV20-1; cdr3_aa: CSARSPVGGDSPLHF
j_call: TRBJ2-7; v_call: TRBV10-3; cdr3_aa: CAISESQPASYEQYF
j_call: TRBJ2-7; v_call: TRBV7-2; cdr3_aa: CASSPDLLYEQYF
j_call: TRBJ1-4; v_call: TRBV20-1; cdr3_aa: CSARALPATNEKLFF
j_call: TRBJ2-1; v_call: TRBV20-1; cdr3_aa: CSARDESGGDYNEQFF
j_call: TRBJ2-1; v_call: TRBV20-1; cdr3_aa: CSARLAGGFSRNEQFF